Listed here is a single TCR beta chain. The antigen is unknown. Germline and junction disagree at one end, which may indicate a read error. The CDR3 consists of 12 residues. Germline lookup yields CDR1 MNHEY and CDR2 SMNVEV (reference sequence). These data originate in a study of molecular identifiers for immune sequencing clone quantification. MiXCR, run by TCRdb on the PCR reads, gives a single entry per CDR3 protein. Of 490,000 or so distinct CDR3 sequences in the sample, 20% to 25% are singletons; the top ten hold more than 0.8%. Study observations and caveats: Clones that exceeded 20 RNA copies held over 98% of effector molecules, yet under 1% in naive cells.

Sorted cells numbering about 20,000 to 1,100,000, with 10%, 30% or 50% RNA, yielded the naive CD8 libraries. The sample comprised naive CD8+ T cells from blood, with Jurkat cell RNA spiked in. Subset: FACS-sorted CD8+CD4-CCR7+CD45RA+ naive T cells. J is TRBJ2-3 and V is TRBV27; D ambiguous. This clonotype was sampled from a human donor in good health. Some libraries in this study had Jurkat cell RNA spiked in. The CDR3 DNA follows: TGTGCCAGCAGTTTATTCGGCGATACGCGGTATTTT. It specifies CASSLFGDTRYF.